The clone carrying this T cell receptor beta chain was counted many times. The sample comes from a study of early T cells in non-severe SARS-CoV-2 infection. Between the trimmed V and J ends, which lost 6 bases and 6 bases, there was a span of 21 bases. Germline V gene data show CDR1 as LNHDA and CDR2 as SQIVND (reference sequence). The CDR3 contains 15 residues. Each CDR3 protein is one row after TCRdb ran MiXCR on the 5' RACE reads. The table records approximately 66,000 distinct CDR3 sequences, over 10% of them present only once. The clonotype comes from an adult who was a healthcare worker with PCR-confirmed SARS-CoV-2 infection or an uninfected control (not recorded which). Sequenced: whole blood. The chain uses TRBV19 and TRBJ2-7, with TRBD1 as a possible D gene (6 bases). CDR3 nucleotides: TGTGCCAGTAGACAGGGAGTACAGGGACGTGGCGAGCAGTACTTC. The encoded protein is CASRQGVQGRGEQYF.